In its sample, the clone carrying this T cell receptor beta chain was seen a few times. Unique molecular identifiers were incorporated when the TCRbeta library was constructed. In TCRdb, the PCR reads were re-called with MiXCR into one record per CDR3 protein. The table records 700,000 to 950,000 distinct CDR3 sequences, 15% to 20% of them present only once. V was pared by 6 bases and J by 10 bases, with 13 bases between. This CDR3 is built from 11 residues. Germline CDR1 and CDR2: SQVTM and ANQGSEA. The sample originates from a study of T-cell reconstitution after alpha-beta-depleted transplantation in children.

The rearrangement links TRBV29-1 to TRBJ2-1, with D unresolved. The receptor comes from a male patient between 5 and 17 years old who had a stem cell transplant for acute lymphoblastic leukemia, so the T cells may come from the graft donor. Sequences were derived from PBMCs, mostly from graft donor cells, sampled 360 days after TCRalphabeta/CD19-depleted stem cell transplant. CDR3 sequence (DNA): TGCAGCGTGCTGGGTTGGGCAGAGCAGTTCTTC. This translates into CSVLGWAEQFF.